This paragraph reports one TCR beta chain. Its antigen is undetermined. This entry belongs to a study of OX40 agonist ivuxolimab in advanced cancers. Study as a whole: In this cohort, patients received ivuxolimab, an agonistic anti-OX40 (CD134) antibody. Those treated in dose escalation had hepatocellular carcinoma, melanoma, renal cell cancer or head and neck cancer. Patients were approximately 80% male with ages roughly 23 to 85, mean approximately 62. Study results and caveats: The investigators did not determine what antigen specificity the expanded peripheral T cells had.

In germline, CDR1 is SGDLS, CDR2 YYNGEE. The V gene end was trimmed by 4 bases and the J gene end by 4 bases; junction bases not matched to a gene: 16. The CDR3 spans 17 residues. Some clones are missing from TCRdb's copy, which holds only in-frame ones; the method was immunoSEQ multiplex PCR. The sample has around 69,000 clones, 85% to 90% seen once. The source of this sequence is an adult with an advanced solid tumor such as melanoma, head and neck, liver or kidney cancer. The sample here was CD4+ or CD8+ T cells sorted from blood, taken in a trial of the OX40 agonist ivuxolimab. The rearrangement uses TRBV9 and TRBJ2-5, with TRBD1 identical over 7 bases. CDR3 in DNA: TGTGCCAGCAGCCCTAGTAGGGGGACAGAAACATCAGAGACCCAGTACTTC. Protein product: CASSPSRGTETSETQYF.